The TCR beta chain under discussion was sequenced for a study of T cells in Graves' hyperthyroidism and ophthalmopathy. Across the whole study: Pretreatment peripheral blood was obtained at initial diagnosis. Study outcomes and limitations: Blood also contained most expanded thyroid clonotypes above 0.001.

A patient was excluded if there was uncontrolled infection, other autoimmune disease, pregnancy or lactation. Of note for this clonotype: Its antigen is not known.

The TCR beta CDR3 regions underwent amplification using RNA transcripts as the source. A set of HTBI primers served as the primers for a first-round RT-PCR of the TCR CDR3. TCRdb recomputed calls from the multiplex PCR reads with MiXCR, one row per CDR3 protein. The data contain around 350,000 distinct CDR3 sequences, approximately 14% of them singletons. There are 15 residues in the CDR3. Germline trimming cut 1 base from V and 8 bases from J; bases unmatched to any gene: 7. Germline CDR1 is SGHAT and CDR2 is FQNNGV. This TCR derives from a woman aged 30 to 39 with Graves' ophthalmopathy. Sequencing was done on a sample of blood. V and J are TRBV11-2 and TRBJ2-3; 9 bases fit TRBD2. CDR3 in DNA: TGTGCCAGCAGCTTAGTGGCGGGGGGGCCCGGTACGCAGTATTTT. Protein sequence: CASSLVAGGPGTQYF. Drawing the rest from reference TRBV11-2 and TRBJ2-3, the complete variable domain is EAGVAQSPRYKIIEKRQSVAFWCNPISGHATLYWYQQILGQGPKLLIQFQNNGVVDDSQLPKDRFSAERLKGVDSTLKIQPAKLEDSAVYLCASSLVAGGPGTQYFGPGTRLTVL.